This T cell receptor beta chain was recorded in a study of identical twins. The study, taken as a whole, reports: While abundant cord blood beta clonotypes carried fewer insertions, memory repertoires showed no such pattern.

This clonotype has only a few counts. Antigen unknown. TCRdb passed the 5' RACE reads through MiXCR, listing each CDR3 protein once. Of approximately 700,000 distinct CDR3 sequences listed, less than 7% are singletons. This CDR3 region has 17 residues. V shed 1 base, J shed 4 bases, and the junction held 9 bases outside the gene matches. Per germline, CDR1 SEHNR and CDR2 FQNEAQ (reference sequence). Sequences were obtained from naive T cells sorted from blood. This chain connects TRBV7-9 to TRBJ2-2; TRBD1 agrees at 7 bases. The clonotype comes from a man aged 18 to 29 in good health. Here the CDR3 reads CASSLVPGQIVTGELFF. CDR3 bases: TGTGCCAGCAGCTTAGTACCGGGACAGATAGTCACCGGGGAGCTGTTTTTT.